The 20 T cell receptor beta chains below come from one sample, sequenced in a study of T cell clonality in common variable immunodeficiency. Findings and caveats of the study: Fewer deletions and N-nucleotide insertions were reportedly seen in common variable immunodeficiency TCR beta sequences.

Using immunoSEQ multiplex PCR, the repertoire was profiled, and TCRdb retains in-frame clones only, with some absent. The sample is made up of about 34,000 clones, none counted only once. For these receptors, no antigen is known. The sample was peripheral blood mononuclear cells. The receptors here all came from a human donor with common variable immunodeficiency.

This clone was counted ten times or more. The read gets to within 3 residues of the CDR3 end, and the germline J gene fills in the rest. The chain combines TRBV20-1 with TRBJ2-7, with D hard to call. The V end lost 3 bases, the J end lost 0 bases, and 9 bases lay between the germline ends. The CDR3 has 13 residues. From germline, CDR1 is DFQATT and CDR2 SNEGSKA (reference sequence). The DNA read from the CDR3 is TGCAGTGCTAGTTCAGATTACTCCTACGAG. It codes for CSASSDYSYE. From start to end, the CDR3 is CSASSDYSYEQYF.

This clone came up a few times. The read gets to within 3 residues of the CDR3 end, and the germline J gene fills in the rest. The chain links TRBV2 to TRBJ1-5, with 9 bases that match TRBD1. Germline CDR1 SNHLY, CDR2 FYNNEI. Trimming at V came to 6 bases and at J to 0 bases, leaving 3 bases not matched to a gene. This CDR3 contains 15 residues. The CDR3 loop is CASRDRGISNQPQHF. The CDR3 bases that were read are TGTGCCAGCAGGGACAGGGGCATTAGCAATCAGCCC.

Turning to this clone: From the germline J gene comes the end of the CDR3, since the read stops 3 residues before it. The gene calls are TRBV10-2 and TRBJ2-7; D uncertain. Germline V gives CDR1 WSHSY, CDR2 SAAADI. The V end was cut by 6 bases, the J end by 0 bases, with 9 bases between. The CDR3 loop spans 13 amino acids. CDR3 sequence reads: CASRGTDSYEQYF. Incomplete CDR3 DNA: TGCGCCAGCAGGGGCACAGACTCCTACGAG.

By frequency in the sample, this clone is medium-sized. The sequence runs out 3 residues before the end of the CDR3; the remainder is reconstructed from the germline J gene. The chain links TRBV29-1 to TRBJ2-1; TRBD2 aligns across 12 bases. The CDR3 runs 16 residues. With 1 base clipped from V and 0 bases from J, the junction kept 1 base outside the gene matches. In germline, CDR1 is SQVTM, CDR2 ANQGSEA. The sequenced CDR3 bases are TGCAGCGTTGAAGGGACTAGCGGGATCTCCTACAATGAG. As protein: CSVEGTSGISYNE. The complete CDR3 protein is CSVEGTSGISYNEQFF.

This clone was seen only a few times. The sequenced fragment ends 3 residues before the CDR3 boundary, so the rest is inferred from the germline J gene. This chain connects TRBV19 to TRBJ2-1; possible D gene TRBD2, 5 bases. This CDR3 has 17 amino acids. CDR1 LNHDA and CDR2 SQIVND come from the germline V gene (reference sequence). Trimming removed 7 bases at V and 6 bases at J, with 25 bases between. The CDR3 sequence: CASTLAMGVGVGNEQFF. The CDR3 DNA, read in part, is TGTGCCAGTACCCTTGCTATGGGAGTCGGGGTTGGCAATGAG.

This clone was found many times. The read gets to within 3 residues of the CDR3 end, and the germline J gene fills in the rest. The chain combines TRBV28 with TRBJ1-1, with a tentative D call TRBD1 (5 bases). Germline V gene lookup returns CDR1 MDHEN and CDR2 SYDVKM. The CDR3 spans 14 residues. Trimming removed 7 bases at V and 1 base at J, with 13 bases between. The DNA read from the CDR3 is TGTGCCAGCAACATTGACAGAGAGAACACTGAA. It translates to CASNIDRENTE. The full CDR3 protein is CASNIDRENTEAFF.

This clone has a count of ten or more. One end of the junction does not line up with germline, which may come from a read error. The read comes to an end 3 residues before the CDR3 does, leaving the germline J gene to fill in the end. The chain links TRBV20-1 to TRBJ1-2; no clear D. CDR3 size: 11 residues. Germline lookup yields CDR1 DFQATT and CDR2 SNEGSKA (reference sequence). Partial CDR3 DNA: TGCAGTGCGAGAGGAGGGCGGGGT. This gives the protein CSARGGRG. The complete CDR3 protein is CSARGGRGYTF.

This clone is labeled as medium-sized (0.01 to 0.1%). The read falls 3 residues short of the CDR3 end, and the missing part is taken from the germline J gene. The chain is built from TRBV7-8 and TRBJ1-1; TRBD1 aligns across 7 bases. V trimming: 1 base; J trimming: 3 bases; junction bases outside the gene matches: 5. The CDR3 runs 15 residues. Germline CDR1 is SGHVS and CDR2 is FQNEAQ. The CDR3 loop is CASSLVFRGYTEAFF. Partial CDR3 DNA: TGTGCCAGCAGCTTAGTTTTCAGGGGGTACACTGAA. Together with reference TRBV7-8 and TRBJ1-1, the CDR3 gives the full variable domain: GAGVSQSPRYKVAKRGQDVALRCDPISGHVSLFWYQQALGQGPEFLTYFQNEAQLDKSGLPSDRFFAERPEGSVSTLKIQRTQQEDSAVYLCASSLVFRGYTEAFFGQGTRLTVV.

This clone was seen at least ten times. The CDR3 end lies 3 residues beyond the end of the read and is filled in from the germline J gene. The chain is built from TRBV7-2 and TRBJ1-1; no definite D call. V was pared by 1 base and J by 0 bases, with 6 bases between. The CDR3 consists of 14 residues. The germline CDR1 and CDR2 sequences are SGHTA and FQGNSA. The DNA read from the CDR3 is TGTGCCAGCAGCTTAGGGCCCCTGAACACTGAA. Protein: CASSLGPLNTE. The full CDR3 sequence reads CASSLGPLNTEAFF.

In this sample, this clone turned up many times. Sequencing ends 3 residues short of the CDR3 end; the germline J gene provides the rest. The V call is TRBV20-1, the J call TRBJ1-1; the match to TRBD1 covers 9 bases. The germline CDR1 and CDR2 sequences are DFQATT and SNEGSKA (reference sequence). The V and J ends lost 5 bases and 0 bases, in that order; junction bases with no gene match: 13. The CDR3 has 17 amino acids. CDR3 bases read: TGCAGTGCTCCAACCCCGGGACAGGGAGGGATGAACACTGAA. Translating it yields CSAPTPGQGGMNTE. The entire CDR3 protein reads CSAPTPGQGGMNTEAFF.

Many counts were recorded for this clone. The read stops 3 residues short of the end of the CDR3; the missing end is completed from the germline J gene. V is TRBV29-1 and J is TRBJ2-1; D gene uncertain. This CDR3 has 12 residues. Germline lookup yields CDR1 SQVTM and CDR2 ANQGSEA. V was trimmed by 4 bases and J by 6 bases, leaving 10 bases between them. The CDR3 loop is CSVGVYGNEQFF. The sequenced CDR3 bases are TGCAGCGTTGGAGTATACGGCAATGAG.

There are many counts of this clone. The CDR3 end lies 3 residues beyond the end of the read and is filled in from the germline J gene. V is TRBV10-3 and J is TRBJ2-3; D possibly corresponds to TRBD1 (8 bases). The V and J ends lost 5 bases and 3 bases respectively, with 15 bases between them. The germline CDR1 and CDR2 sequences are ENHRY and SYGVKD. This CDR3 comprises 15 residues. This CDR3 is CAISKTGEGTDTQYF. The sequenced part of the CDR3 DNA is TGTGCCATCAGTAAGACAGGGGAGGGGACAGATACG.

This clone was counted at least ten times. The read terminates 3 residues ahead of where the CDR3 ends, so the germline J gene completes it. The V call is TRBV28, the J call TRBJ1-3, with unresolved D. This CDR3 contains 15 residues. Trimming left V 9 bases short and J 2 bases short, with 17 bases between. Germline-derived CDR1 and CDR2 are MDHEN and SYDVKM. Partial CDR3 DNA: TGTGCCAGTACCCCATTTAGGGTGGCTGGAAACACC. Residues: CASTPFRVAGNT. The whole CDR3 protein reads CASTPFRVAGNTIYF.

This clone was detected many times. A junction boundary mismatches the germline segment, possibly from a read error. The read ends 3 residues before the CDR3 terminus; that terminus is restored from the germline J gene. This chain links TRBV7-4 with TRBJ2-3, with 11 bases identical to TRBD2. Germline assignment: CDR1 SGHVT and CDR2 SQSDAQ. The CDR3 loop spans 16 amino acids. This chain's CDR3 is CTSSTSGGKSTDTQYF. The sequenced part of the CDR3 DNA is TGCACCAGCTCTACTAGCGGGGGAAAAAGCACAGATACG.

This clone was observed at least ten times. The read gets to within 3 residues of the CDR3 end, and the germline J gene fills in the rest. This chain connects TRBV29-1 to TRBJ1-4, with 7 bases fitting TRBD1. Trimming at V came to 7 bases and at J to 4 bases, leaving 3 bases not matched to a gene. There are 12 residues in the CDR3. From germline, CDR1 is SQVTM and CDR2 ANQGSEA. Partial CDR3 DNA: TGCAGCGGGGGACAGATTAATGAAAAA. Protein product: CSGGQINEK. The complete CDR3 protein is CSGGQINEKLFF. The full variable domain, in which reference TRBV29-1 and TRBJ1-4 provide the parts outside the CDR3, is SAVISQKPSRDICQRGTSLTIQCQVDSQVTMMFWYRQQPGQSLTLIATANQGSEATYESGFVIDKFPISRPNLTFSTLTVSNMSPEDSSIYLCSGGQINEKLFFGSGTQLSVL.

There are many counts of this clone. Sequencing ends 3 residues short of the CDR3 end; the germline J gene provides the rest. The genes are TRBV7-9 and TRBJ2-7; a weak D match, TRBD2 (6 bases). Germline loops: CDR1 SEHNR, CDR2 FQNEAQ (reference sequence). V lost 5 bases to trimming and J lost 2 bases, with 13 bases between them. The CDR3 extends over 14 amino acids. The CDR3 sequence is CASSRGLLAYEQYF. CDR3 DNA, as far as it was read: TGTGCCAGCAGCCGCGGACTATTGGCCTACGAG.

The table lists this clone with many counts. The read ends 3 residues before the CDR3 terminus; that terminus is restored from the germline J gene. The V call is TRBV5-1, the J call TRBJ2-5, with 13 nucleotides matching TRBD2. Germline loops: CDR1 SGHRS, CDR2 YFSETQ. V lost 4 bases, J lost 5 bases, and 14 bases stayed unmatched. There are 18 residues in the CDR3. The CDR3 spells CASSVGLAGAARLETQYF. Partial CDR3 DNA: TGCGCCAGCAGCGTCGGACTAGCGGGAGCAGCAAGGCTGGAGACC. The complete variable domain, with remaining parts taken from reference TRBV5-1 and TRBJ2-5, reads KAGVTQTPRYLIKTRGQQVTLSCSPISGHRSVSWYQQTPGQGLQFLFEYFSETQRNKGNFPGRFSGRQFSNSRSEMNVSTLELGDSALYLCASSVGLAGAARLETQYFGPGTRLLVL.

This clone was counted between two and nine times. Read sequence stops 3 residues before the CDR3 end, and the germline J gene provides the missing end. This chain links TRBV18 with TRBJ2-7; D is perhaps TRBD1 (6 bases). V dropped 2 bases and J dropped 5 bases, with 7 bases sitting between them. The CDR3 length is 12 residues. The V gene's germline CDR1 is KGHSH and CDR2 LQKENI. The sequenced part of the CDR3 DNA is TGTGCCAGCTCACCAGGACAGCACGAG. Residues: CASSPGQHE. The CDR3, in full, reads CASSPGQHEQYF.

The table lists this clone with many counts. Read data end 3 residues before the CDR3 end; the end is taken from the germline J gene. V is TRBV7-2 and J is TRBJ1-2; TRBD1 is a possible D gene (5 bases). With 5 bases removed from V and 4 bases from J, the gap between germline ends came to 14 bases. The germline V gene has CDR1 SGHTA and CDR2 FQGNSA. The CDR3 consists of 14 residues. CDR3 protein: CASSPHQGFYGYTF. CDR3 DNA, as far as it was read: TGTGCCAGCAGCCCCCATCAGGGATTCTATGGC.

This clone has more than one count but fewer than ten. Sequencing ends 3 residues short of the CDR3 end; the germline J gene provides the rest. The rearrangement uses TRBV5-1 and TRBJ2-2; TRBD1 agrees at 8 bases. This CDR3 has 14 amino acids. From germline, CDR1 is SGHRS and CDR2 YFSETQ. With V trimmed by 5 bases and J by 6 bases, 6 bases remained unmatched. Partial CDR3 DNA: TGCGCCAGCAGTCCGAGGACAGGGTCCGGGGAG. Translated: CASSPRTGSGE. The whole CDR3 sequence reads CASSPRTGSGELFF.